The clone carrying this T cell receptor (beta chain) has a handful of counts. Its matching antigen is unknown. Expressed TCRB transcripts were sequenced after all isolated RNA was converted to cDNA. The assay was immunoSEQ multiplex PCR, and TCRdb's table has in-frame clones only and misses some. The sample has 600,000 to 650,000 clones, about 14% seen once. These data belong to a study of beta chain features in type 1 diabetes. The overall study: Comparable age, gender and cell yields were observed in patients relative to healthy donors. Overall study findings and caveats: A greater similarity of naive, central memory and Treg TCRB repertoires was seen among patients than among healthy donors. Still unanswered here is whether HLA type influences TCRB rearrangement.

Sorted populations all exceeded 95% purity. Per the germline V gene, CDR1 is SNHLY and CDR2 is FYNNEI. V lost 2 bases to trimming and J lost 7 bases, with 14 bases between them. The CDR3 sequence is 14 residues long. Material for sequencing was naive CD4+ T cells from blood. This TCR was recovered from a man aged 18 to 29 in good health. The chain links TRBV2 to TRBJ1-1, with a possible D match to TRBD1 (5 bases). CDR3 region: CASSELLTESEAFF. Here the CDR3 DNA reads TGTGCCAGCAGTGAACTCTTGACAGAAAGTGAAGCTTTCTTT.